This T cell receptor beta chain was documented in a study of human T cells and chemical hapten exposure (TCRdb year 2021). Broadly, across the study: For sensitization, 2% DPC in acetone was applied to a roughly 2 cm by roughly 2 cm area of upper inner arm skin. Patch testing on the upper back used Finn chambers containing 0.01% DPC, with scoring done after 6 days according to International Contact Dermatitis Research Group standards. Throughout the approximately 24-week study period, patients were also given weekly therapeutic DPC doses on the scalp. The patient cohort, mostly female, included alopecia areata with under or over 50% scalp involvement, alopecia totalis and alopecia universalis. Libraries were combined into a pool for sequencing, and differences in TCR yield between samples came mainly from small differences in library volumes within the pool. Peripheral blood TCR repertoire changes were tracked in vivo in alopecia patients during primary and secondary sensitization to the hapten diphenylcyclopropenone (DPC). Patient blood was sampled pre-sensitization (week 0) and at 2, 6 and about 24 weeks after DPC sensitization. Blood for TCR sequencing was provided by twenty-nine alopecia patients at one to four time points (pre-sensitization, 2, 6 and 24 weeks).

This clonotype has ten or more counts. Its cognate antigen has yet to be identified. Nothing much larger sits one base from this clone, and base qualities are not available. Interpreted using the paper, the time point label stands for: pre-sensitization, week 0. The treatment or condition label, read with the paper, signifies: therapeutic diphenylcyclopropenone sensitization with weekly scalp DPC. At each patch-test visit, blood was drawn before the patch test was applied. Patients were considered eligible if aged 18 to 70, diagnosed with alopecia and deemed suitable for DPC therapy, and patients were excluded if pregnant. Total RNA was isolated from unfractionated whole blood collected in Tempus Blood RNA tubes. Taken from the germline V gene, the CDR1 and CDR2 loops are KGHSH and LQKENI. Cut back by 2 bases and 4 bases, the V and J ends lie 8 bases apart. Measured from the cysteine to the phenylalanine, the CDR3 is 13 residues long. Left in the record is the CDR3 DNA by itself, 39 bases read in frame from the first base.

Study-level results and caveats: DPC sensitization did not change how many TCRs were above 1 in 1000 frequency, and no evidence was found of alterations in global repertoire structure. Expanded TCRs formed significantly more large CDR3 similarity clusters than pre-sensitization or healthy control sets, consistent with antigen-driven responses. Patch test score correlated positively with the number of PT1 expanded TCRs, reaching significance at thresholds 8, 16 and 32 but not at 4. After repeated subsampling, changes were observed in the strength of the expansion versus patch-test correlation and in the threshold at which the correlation became significant. Because every patient had alopecia, a presumed autoimmune disease, the patients' immune response might differ from that of healthy individuals.

To prepare the library, RACE was applied. The sequencing machine was a NextSeq 500. During library preparation, unique molecular identifiers were attached to individual cDNA molecules so that TCRs could be counted quantitatively and reproducibly. Each blood RNA sample was used to sequence both TCR alpha and TCR beta chains. As for the authors' bioinformatics: A median of roughly 99,000 TCRs per sample was observed, with a range of about 23,224 to 700,000. V, J and CDR3 annotation of the TCR reads was performed with the Decombinator software suite. To make PS versus PT1 abundance plots, every sample was subsampled to the same number of TCRs (28,000). TCRs were defined as expanded if absent before sensitization and observed at least eight times at the 2-week time point. Clones were called with MiXCR by TCRdb after fastp trimmed the public reads at Q25, and only in-frame beta chains were retained. Every distinct CDR3 protein forms one entry, paired with its most common genes and DNA. TCRdb's processing, not the authors' own work, is the source of the V and J calls. The sample data list more than 55,000 distinct CDR3 sequences, and about 11% of these were observed just once. The ten most abundant clones make up under 5% of the sample.

This sample comprised whole blood, obtained in connection with sensitization to the hapten diphenylcyclopropenone (DPC). This receptor was taken from a woman in her 40s with alopecia areata. Some clones in this sample may be carry-over from other donors' samples. In this chain, TRBV18 is recombined with TRBJ1-1; no D gene call is confident. The bases are TGTGCCAGCTCACCAAACACGGGCACTGAAGCTTTCTTT. Translated, it reads CASSPNTGTEAFF.